This T cell receptor beta chain comes out of a study of T cells in Graves' hyperthyroidism and ophthalmopathy. The hyperthyroidism patients had all been newly diagnosed, and their disease duration was under 2 months. Their ages ranged from 18 to 65 years. The authors took PBMCs from over 8.5 ml fresh peripheral blood. The V end lost 0 bases, the J end lost 5 bases, and 14 bases lay between the germline ends. This CDR3 is built from 15 residues. CDR1 and CDR2 from the germline V gene are LGHNA and YNFKEQ. RNA transcripts yielded amplified TCR beta CDR3 regions. In the first-round RT-PCR of the TCR CDR3, the HTBI primer set was used. TCRdb independently ran MiXCR on the multiplex PCR reads; one entry per CDR3 protein. The sample lists about 510,000 distinct CDR3 sequences; about 15% were seen once.

The TCR originated in a woman aged 40-49 years with Graves' hyperthyroidism. The specimen was blood. This chain links TRBV4-2 with TRBJ2-7; D gene unclear. CDR3: CASSQDPGSRNEQYF. CDR3 bases: TGTGCCAGCAGCCAAGATCCCGGGTCGAGAAACGAGCAGTACTTC.